These 31 T cell receptor beta chains were all obtained from the same sample, sequenced in a study of technical replicates of blood from a few donors. Using immunoSEQ multiplex PCR, the repertoire was profiled, and TCRdb retains in-frame clones only, with some absent. There are roughly 62,000 clones in the sample; about nine tenths occur only once, and about 4.3% lies in the top ten. Material: PBMCs. The origin of the receptors is a human donor in good health. Some clones in this sample may be carry-over from other donors' samples.

The V and J genes are TRBV7-8 and TRBJ1-5, with 7 bases fitting TRBD1. Trimming removed 0 bases from V and 7 bases from J; junction bases left unmatched: 3. The CDR3 is 14 residues long. Germline V CDR1 and CDR2: SGHVS, FQNEAQ. CDR3 loop: CASSLAGTAQPQHF. For the CDR3, the DNA is TGTGCCAGCAGCTTAGCCGGGACAGCCCAGCCCCAGCATTTT.

This clone has only one observation. V is TRBV12-2 and J is TRBJ2-7; the D segment call TRBD2 is taken from the table without a DNA check. TRBV12-2 is designated a pseudogene. CDR3 length: 16 residues. CDR3 loop: CASRLVFWGGPHEQYF. CDR3 coding DNA: TGTGCAAGTCGCTTAGTCTTTTGGGGGGGGCCCCACGAGCAGTACTTC.

The chain joins TRBV7-9 to TRBJ2-3, with TRBD1 matching 7 bases. This CDR3 region has 17 residues. The germline CDR1 and CDR2 sequences are SEHNR and FQNEAQ (reference sequence). Trimming took 7 bases from V and 0 from J; bases not matched to a gene: 13. CDR3 region: CASKVSARDSSTDTQYF. CDR3 nucleotide sequence: TGTGCCAGCAAGGTCTCGGCTAGGGACAGTAGCACAGATACGCAGTATTTT. Variable domain in full (rest from reference TRBV7-9 and TRBJ2-3): DTGVSQNPRHKITKRGQNVTFRCDPISEHNRLYWYRQTLGQGPEFLTYFQNEAQLEKSRLLSDRFSAERPKGSFSTLEIQRTEQGDSAMYLCASKVSARDSSTDTQYFGPGTRLTVL.

This clone has just one count. This chain links TRBV4-1 with TRBJ2-1; 7 bases are shared with TRBD2. Per germline, CDR1 MGHRA and CDR2 YSYEKL. Trimming at V came to 0 bases and at J to 2 bases, leaving 4 bases not matched to a gene. This CDR3 comprises 16 residues. The CDR3 reads CASSQDLADTYNEQFF. CDR3 DNA sequence: TGCGCCAGCAGCCAAGATCTAGCGGATACCTACAATGAGCAGTTCTTC.

This chain uses TRBV5-3 with TRBJ1-2; possible D gene TRBD1, 5 bases. TRBV5-3 is labeled an ORF, and its function is uncertain. The CDR3 length is 15 residues. The ends were cut back, 3 bases at V and 8 bases at J, with 20 bases in the middle. This CDR3 is CARSSNWVRAGGYTF. The CDR3 nucleotides read TGTGCCAGAAGCTCAAATTGGGTCAGGGCAGGAGGCTACACCTTC.

A single count supports this clone. Here the CDR3 reads CASSAEIIQVRNSPLHF. The DNA for the CDR3 is TGTGCCAGCAGCGCCGAAATTATACAGGTTCGAAATTCACCCCTCCACTTT. This chain connects TRBV11-2 to TRBJ1-6, with a tentative D call TRBD1 (5 bases). V was trimmed by 5 bases and J by 7 bases, leaving 21 bases between them. The CDR3 runs 17 residues. Per germline, CDR1 SGHAT and CDR2 FQNNGV.

The table lists this clone with a few counts. The DNA of the CDR3 is TGTGCCAGCATGGGCGCCGTGAACACTGAAGCTTTCTTT. Amino acid sequence: CASMGAVNTEAFF. This chain joins TRBV2 and TRBJ1-1, with D hard to call. Trimming cost V 7 bases and J 0 bases, with 9 bases left between them. Germline lookup yields CDR1 SNHLY and CDR2 FYNNEI. This CDR3 has 13 residues. The full variable domain, completed using reference TRBV2 and TRBJ1-1, is EPEVTQTPSHQVTQMGQEVILRCVPISNHLYFYWYRQILGQKVEFLVSFYNNEISEKSEIFDDQFSVERPDGSNFTLKIRSTKLEDSAMYFCASMGAVNTEAFFGQGTRLTVV.

The genes are TRBV7-3 and TRBJ1-2; no firm D call. CDR3 length equals 13 residues. CDR1 SGHTA and CDR2 FQGTGA come from the germline V gene. Trimming pared 5 bases from V and 4 bases from J, leaving 11 bases between. The CDR3 is CASSEYEGYGYTF. The CDR3 nucleotides read TGTGCCAGCAGCGAATACGAGGGCTATGGCTACACCTTC.

This sequence joins TRBV14 and TRBJ1-4, with 7 bases lining up with TRBD1. Trimming cost V 4 bases and J 14 bases; bases outside gene matches: 7. Germline V gene data show CDR1 as SGHDN and CDR2 as FVKESK. The CDR3 contains 12 residues. CDR3 DNA: TGTGCCAGCAGCCCTACAGGGGACTGGCTGTTTTTT. As protein: CASSPTGDWLFF.

J is TRBJ1-2 and V is TRBV11-2; 7 bases fit TRBD1. Germline assignment: CDR1 SGHAT and CDR2 FQNNGV. The J segment lost 0 bases and the V segment lost 5 bases, leaving 3 bases of the junction unmatched. This CDR3 is 14 amino acids long. The CDR3 DNA follows: TGTGCCAGCAGCCCCGGACAGGCTAACTATGGCTACACCTTC. It codes for CASSPGQANYGYTF.

This clone has a single count. Here the CDR3 reads CASSDGQGYGYTF. Written as DNA, the CDR3 is TGTGCCAGCAGCGACGGACAGGGCTATGGCTACACCTTC. V usage is TRBV6-6 and J usage is TRBJ1-2; 8 bases are shared with TRBD1. CDR1 MNHNY and CDR2 SVGAGI come from the germline V gene (reference sequence). The length of the CDR3 is 13 residues. V dropped 6 bases and J dropped 4; count of bases not matched to a gene: 4.

Worth noting for this clone: The sample has other DNA sequences that encode this CDR3 too. The rearrangement uses TRBV5-4 and TRBJ1-2; D unclear. Germline CDR1 and CDR2: SGHNT and YYREEE (reference sequence). This CDR3 contains 13 residues. The germline V and J ends were trimmed by 4 bases and 4 bases, with 11 bases remaining between them. The DNA for the CDR3 is TGTGCCAGCAGCCTAAACCGGGGCTATGGCTACACCTTC. Translated, it gives CASSLNRGYGYTF.

The chain recombines TRBV27 with TRBJ1-6; 9 nucleotides match TRBD1. The V gene's germline CDR1 is MNHEY and CDR2 SMNVEV (reference sequence). CDR3 length: 15 residues. J lost 4 bases, V lost 6 bases, and 4 bases had no gene match. CDR3 in DNA: TGTGCCAGCAGGGGGACAGGGATTTATAATTCACCCCTCCACTTT. Translated, it gives CASRGTGIYNSPLHF.

This clone has more than one count but fewer than ten. V is TRBV19 and J is TRBJ2-1; the match to TRBD1 covers 9 bases. Per the germline V gene, CDR1 is LNHDA and CDR2 is SQIVND (reference sequence). This CDR3 is 16 amino acids long. V lost 6 bases to trimming and J lost 6 bases; unmatched junction nucleotides: 12. The CDR3 region is CASSWGGTGTINEQFF. CDR3 in DNA: TGTGCCAGTAGCTGGGGGGGGACAGGGACCATCAATGAGCAGTTCTTC.

V and J are TRBV18 and TRBJ2-2; 9 positions agree with TRBD1. This CDR3 region has 17 residues. Per germline, CDR1 KGHSH and CDR2 LQKENI. Trimming at V came to 6 bases and at J to 2 bases, leaving 10 bases not matched to a gene. In nucleotides, the CDR3 is TGTGCCAGCTCCCAAAAGCTGGGACAGGGCAACACCGGGGAGCTGTTTTTT. As protein: CASSQKLGQGNTGELFF.

The rearrangement uses TRBV20-1 and TRBJ1-1; the D is unclear. The CDR3 is 9 amino acids. V lost 4 bases and J 8 bases, leaving 5 bases between the germline ends. Germline V gene sequence: CDR1 DFQATT, CDR2 SNEGSKA (reference sequence). This CDR3 reads CSAMAEAFF. Written as DNA, the CDR3 is TGCAGTGCTATGGCCGAAGCTTTCTTT.

This chain connects TRBV18 to TRBJ2-7; 8 bases are shared with TRBD1. The ends lost 3 bases at V and 7 bases at J; junction bases unmatched: 8. This CDR3 region has 14 residues. Germline V lookup: CDR1 KGHSH, CDR2 LQKENI. CDR3 coding DNA: TGTGCCAGCTCACCGGTCAGGGGGCTAGAGGAGCAGTACTTC. Amino acids: CASSPVRGLEEQYF.

This clone was detected only a few times. The chain joins TRBV7-8 to TRBJ2-7; a possible D gene is TRBD1 (5 bases). Deletions cut 4 bases from V and 3 bases from J, with 16 bases between. Germline CDR1 reads SGHVS; CDR2 reads FQNEAQ. This CDR3 is 15 amino acids long. Here the CDR3 reads CASSSPWGSHYEQYF. CDR3 coding DNA: TGTGCCAGCAGCTCCCCCTGGGGCAGCCACTACGAGCAGTACTTC.

V usage is TRBV7-8 and J usage is TRBJ1-1; D unclear. V was trimmed by 2 bases and J by 4 bases, leaving 11 bases between them. The CDR3 has 14 amino acids. CDR1 and CDR2 from the germline V gene are SGHVS and FQNEAQ. CDR3 amino acids: CASSLRQSLTEAFF. CDR3 DNA: TGTGCCAGCAGCTTACGACAATCCCTCACTGAAGCTTTCTTT.

The rearrangement joins TRBV6-4 to TRBJ2-3; 8 bases agree with TRBD2. The ends lost 0 bases at V and 3 bases at J; junction bases unmatched: 2. CDR1 and CDR2 from the germline V gene are MRHNA and SNTAGT. CDR3 size: 15 residues. The CDR3 loop reads CASSDSGGGTDTQYF. In nucleotides, the CDR3 is TGTGCCAGCAGTGACTCCGGGGGGGGGACAGATACGCAGTATTTT.

This clone is medium-sized (0.01 to 0.1%) in the sample. The gene calls are TRBV4-2 and TRBJ2-7, with 8 bases lining up with TRBD2. Germline CDR1 and CDR2: LGHNA and YNFKEQ. Trimming at V came to 5 bases and at J to 4 bases, leaving 7 bases not matched to a gene. The CDR3 covers 14 residues. Here the CDR3 reads CASSVLAGIYEQYF. In DNA form, the CDR3 reads TGTGCCAGCAGCGTCCTAGCGGGTATTTACGAGCAGTACTTC.

J is TRBJ2-5 and V is TRBV19; TRBD1 agrees at 8 bases. The CDR3 runs to 13 residues. CDR1 and CDR2 (germline): LNHDA, SQIVND (reference sequence). After removal of 5 bases from V and 3 bases from J, the junction contained 2 bases not matched to a gene. The CDR3 loop reads CASSSQGEETQYF. The CDR3 DNA sequence: TGTGCCAGTAGTTCACAGGGGGAAGAGACCCAGTACTTC.

This clone was recorded once. J is TRBJ2-2 and V is TRBV29-1; 7 nucleotides agree with TRBD1. The CDR3 sequence is 17 residues long. Germline V gene data show CDR1 as SQVTM and CDR2 as ANQGSEA. Trimming at V came to 0 bases and at J to 0 bases, leaving 7 bases not matched to a gene. The CDR3 bases are TGCAGCGTTGAAGATGGGGCAGGACAGGCGAACACCGGGGAGCTGTTTTTT. It codes for CSVEDGAGQANTGELFF.

CDR3 nucleotide sequence: TGTGCCACCAGCTCAAGCGACAGAGACGCTCCTTCACCCCTCCACTTT. This gives the protein CATSSSDRDAPSPLHF. The chain has TRBV15 and TRBJ1-6; D is possibly TRBD1 (5 bases). Germline V gene data show CDR1 as LNHNV and CDR2 as YYDKDF (reference sequence). This CDR3 is built from 16 residues. Trimming removed 5 bases at V and 9 bases at J, with 20 bases between.

The rearrangement joins TRBV6-5 to TRBJ2-7; 11 nucleotides align to TRBD1. The trim removed 5 bases at V and 7 bases at J, leaving 10 bases unmatched. The CDR3 totals 15 residues. The germline V gene encodes CDR1 MNHEY and CDR2 SVGAGI. Written as DNA, the CDR3 is TGTGCCAGCAGTCGGGGGACAGGGGGAGGGAGGGAGCAGTACTTC. This translates into CASSRGTGGGREQYF.

The V and J genes are TRBV27 and TRBJ1-6; D is unresolved. The germline gives CDR1 MNHEY, CDR2 SMNVEV (reference sequence). The V gene lost 0 bases and the J gene lost 0 bases, with 12 bases spanning the gap. This CDR3 region has 18 residues. The chain's CDR3 is CASSLSGTSSSYNSPLHF. CDR3 sequence (DNA): TGTGCCAGCAGTTTATCGGGCACCAGCTCCTCCTATAATTCACCCCTCCACTTT.

The rearrangement joins TRBV7-8 to TRBJ1-4, with D possibly TRBD1 on 5 matching bases. The germline V gene has CDR1 SGHVS and CDR2 FQNEAQ. The CDR3 extends over 13 amino acids. V gave up 8 bases and J gave up 6 bases, with 13 bases separating them. The CDR3 DNA follows: TGTGCCAGCCGTCGGGGGAGAGATGAAAAACTGTTTTTT. This sequence encodes CASRRGRDEKLFF.

This chain uses TRBV21-1 with TRBJ2-7; TRBD1 is the table's D call and was not checked against the DNA. TRBV21-1 is a recognized pseudogene. This CDR3 comprises 14 residues. Here the CDR3 reads CASSKVGRGHEQYF. CDR3 DNA sequence: TGTGCCAGCAGCAAAGTTGGCAGGGGACACGAGCAGTACTTC.

The chain employs TRBV5-1 and TRBJ2-5; 12 bases map to TRBD2. There are 15 residues in the CDR3. From germline, CDR1 is SGHRS and CDR2 YFSETQ. Trimming at V came to 2 bases and at J to 4 bases, leaving 3 bases not matched to a gene. The CDR3 DNA sequence: TGCGCCAGCAGCTTCCCTAGCGGGAGGGCAGAGACCCAGTACTTC. Translated, it gives CASSFPSGRAETQYF.

The chain joins TRBV18 to TRBJ2-5; 7 bases line up with TRBD1. This CDR3 region has 14 residues. CDR1 KGHSH and CDR2 LQKENI come from the germline V gene. Losses at the gene ends were 4 bases for V and 6 bases for J; bases not matched to a gene: 8. CDR3 protein: CASSHRGLAKTQYF. The CDR3 DNA sequence: TGTGCCAGCTCACACAGGGGATTAGCAAAGACCCAGTACTTC.

This clone was seen once. CDR3 DNA sequence: TGTGCCAGCAGTTACCGCCCCGGGACAGGAGGCTATGGCTACACCTTC. It is translated as CASSYRPGTGGYGYTF. The V and J genes are TRBV6-5 and TRBJ1-2; 8 bases map to TRBD1. This CDR3 contains 16 residues. Trimming took 2 bases from V and 4 from J; bases not matched to a gene: 9. Germline CDR1 is MNHEY and CDR2 is SVGAGI.